This record looks at one TCR beta chain sequence and its context. Its antigen is currently unknown. Germline loops: CDR1 SGHTS, CDR2 YDEGEE. Losses at the gene ends were 3 bases for V and 6 bases for J; bases not matched to a gene: 14. This CDR3 has 16 amino acids. Clones were read by immunoSEQ multiplex PCR, and TCRdb kept only the in-frame ones, dropping some. The table has about 2.2 million clones, 93% seen once. The data were taken from a study of shared clonotypes between healthy human individuals. Study-wide points: Rarefaction analysis demonstrated incomplete sorted-subset sequencing notwithstanding large depth.

It was CD45RO-negative cells, positively selected for CCR7, that made up naive CD8 cells, with terminally differentiated effector memory CD45RA+ cells excluded. The specimen was naive CD8+ T cells from PBMCs. The clonotype was recovered from a man aged 18 to 30 in good health. Some clones in this sample may be carry-over from other donors' samples. V usage is TRBV5-8 and J usage is TRBJ2-7; the match to TRBD2 covers 8 bases. The CDR3 DNA follows: TGTGCCAGCAGCTCCCTGGGGGAGCGGGAGTGGGGCGAGCAGTACTTC. This codes for CASSSLGEREWGEQYF. Filled out from reference TRBV5-8 and TRBJ2-7, the complete variable domain reads EAGVTQSPTHLIKTRGQQATLRCSPISGHTSVYWYQQALGLGLQFLLWYDEGEERNRGNFPPRFSGRQFPNYSSELNVNALELEDSALYLCASSSLGEREWGEQYFGPGTRLTVT.